The rows below give T cell receptor beta chains drawn from one sample of a study of PD-1 blockade in classical Hodgkin lymphoma. The table came from immunoSEQ multiplex PCR; TCRdb's copy has only in-frame clones and leaves some out. This sample has some 96,000 clones, with approximately 94% found just once. Here the sequenced sample was peripheral blood mononuclear cells (PBMCs), taken before the fourth cycle of nivolumab. The source of these receptors is a human donor with classical Hodgkin lymphoma. CDR3s include the opening cysteine and the closing phenylalanine or tryptophan.

v_gene	j_gene	CDR3aa
TRBV7-3	TRBJ2-7	CASSTGTEYF
TRBV10-3	TRBJ1-1	CAISEWGENTEAFF
TRBV11-2	TRBJ2-3	CASSFGPRGTPTDTQYF
TRBV19	TRBJ1-2	CASSPNRRPSNYGYTF
TRBV7-2	TRBJ2-2	CASSLTGLADGELFF
TRBV28	TRBJ2-5	CASSLPDRVETQYF
TRBV10-2	TRBJ2-6	CASRKTGSGANVLTF
TRBV2	TRBJ1-2	CASRTDRGSHGYTF
TRBV10-2	TRBJ1-1	CASRTGGNTEAFF
TRBV30	TRBJ2-1	CAWGAEADEQFF
TRBV19	TRBJ2-3	CASSIDLPAGAADTQYF
TRBV5-1	TRBJ1-1	CASSFGRVVNTEAFF
TRBV6-5	TRBJ2-7	CASRGLYEQYF
TRBV6-1	TRBJ1-1	CASSVTGMKAFF
TRBV28	TRBJ1-1	CASSSPTSHDEAFF
TRBV14	TRBJ2-7	CASSQTVLTYEQYF
TRBV28	TRBJ2-3	CASLGQPTDTQYF
TRBV4-1	TRBJ2-1	CASSQEGRGPEQFF
TRBV12-2	TRBJ2-7	CASRSRGTGGLDEQYF
TRBV5-1	TRBJ1-2	CASSFFGGGANYGYTF
TRBV5-1	TRBJ2-3	CASTFRPGQGFTDTQYF
TRBV5-1	TRBJ1-2	CASSFRTFTGTNYGYTF
TRBV5-1	TRBJ1-4	CASSPSQGTGEKLFF
TRBV5-1	TRBJ2-7	CASSSGLLVDSYEQYF
TRBV5-4	TRBJ2-7	CASSPARGGILYEQYF
TRBV27	TRBJ2-1	CASSSILQGDEQFF
TRBV19	TRBJ2-7	CASSMRASSYEQYF
TRBV18	TRBJ1-5	CASSPEDPDRRRHQPQHF
TRBV30	TRBJ2-2	CAWSGPSASTGELFF
TRBV19	TRBJ2-7	CASSRTVVYEQYF
TRBV6-5	TRBJ1-1	CASRNWGDENTEAFF
TRBV6-5	TRBJ1-1	CASSYGQLNTEAFF
TRBV19	TRBJ1-3	CASSPRQGTGNTIYF
TRBV27	TRBJ2-7	CASSLGRTGSYEQYF
TRBV5-4	TRBJ2-7	CASSGRGPYEQYF